The 3 T cell receptor beta chains below were found in one sample sequenced in a study of CD8+ T cells in alopecia areata. Sorting of pooled cutaneous lymph node cells was based on CD4, CD8alpha, NKG2D, NKG2ACE and other markers. Investigators isolated RNA and reverse transcribed it into cDNA to act as the sequencing template. Measured with immunoSEQ multiplex PCR; TCRdb has only the in-frame clones, and not every one. Singletons are absent from the sample, which has 270,000 or so clones. What was sequenced was CD4+ T cells sorted from a lymph node. The receptors derive from a C3H/HeJ mouse with alopecia areata. Mouse strain MHC haplotype: H2-k.

Only a few counts were recorded for this clone. Genes and germline come from the mouse. The CDR3 goes on 4 residues after the read ends, and that part is filled in from the germline J gene. The chain joins TRBV19 to TRBJ2-1; 12 nucleotides align to TRBD2. CDR1 is FNHDT, CDR2 SITEND, per germline (reference sequence). With 6 bases clipped from V and 3 bases from J, the junction kept 1 base outside the gene matches. CDR3 size: 14 residues. CDR3 protein: CASKGLGGYAEQFF. The part of the CDR3 DNA that was read is TGTGCCAGCAAGGGACTGGGGGGCTATGCT.

This clone was seen more than once but under ten times. Gene names follow the mouse nomenclature. The read stops 4 residues short of the end of the CDR3; the missing end is completed from the germline J gene. J is TRBJ1-2 and V is TRBV29, with TRBD1 identical over 10 bases. The CDR3 runs 14 residues. CDR1 and CDR2 from the germline V gene are MSHET and SYDVDS. CDR3 sequence reads: CASSFGTGEPDYTF. The part of the CDR3 DNA that was read is TGTGCTAGCAGTTTTGGGACAGGGGAGCCC. Full variable domain (outside the CDR3, taken from reference TRBV29 and TRBJ1-2): DMKVTQMPRYLIKRMGENVLLECGQDMSHETMYWYRQDPGLGLQLIYISYDVDSNSEGDIPKGYRVSRKKREHFSLILDSAKTNQTSVYFCASSFGTGEPDYTFGSGTRLLVI.

Concerning this clone: Here the gene names and germline are mouse. CDR3 in amino acids: CAWSRLGVAEQFF. The DNA read from the CDR3 is TGTGCCTGGAGTCGCCTGGGGGTCGCT. The genes are TRBV31 and TRBJ2-1, with 7 bases matching TRBD2. The read terminates 4 residues ahead of where the CDR3 ends, so the germline J gene completes it. Germline V gene data show CDR1 as GKSSPN and CDR2 as SITVG. The CDR3 has 13 residues.